This passage covers 7 T cell receptor beta chains from one sample sequenced in a study of OX40 agonist ivuxolimab in advanced cancers. TCRdb's copy holds only in-frame clones and misses some; the assay was immunoSEQ multiplex PCR. The sample carries 70,000 or so clones, about 90% recorded once. The source was CD4+ or CD8+ T cells sorted from blood, collected in a trial of the OX40 agonist ivuxolimab. The receptors shown here come from an adult with an advanced solid tumor such as melanoma, head and neck, liver or kidney cancer.

J is TRBJ1-5 and V is TRBV6-6, with D hard to call. V was trimmed by 7 bases and J by 3 bases, leaving 16 bases between them. Per the germline V gene, CDR1 is MNHNY and CDR2 is SVGAGI (reference sequence). The CDR3 totals 15 residues. CDR3 amino acids: CASMDRGEDNQPQHF. The CDR3 DNA sequence: TGTGCCAGCATGGACCGGGGAGAGGACAATCAGCCCCAGCATTTT.

Of note for this clone: Compared with germline, one end of the junction differs, possibly owing to a read error. This rearrangement joins TRBV5-4 to TRBJ1-6, with no clear D. The CDR3 length is 13 residues. CDR1 SGHNT and CDR2 YYREEE come from the germline V gene (reference sequence). The DNA for the CDR3 is TGTGCCAGCAGTTTGGGATGGGATTCACCCCTCCACTTT. Its protein is CASSLGWDSPLHF.

In this sample, this clone turned up once. The chain carries TRBV7-9 and TRBJ1-4, with 8 bases aligning to TRBD1. Germline trimming cut 5 bases from V and 7 bases from J; bases unmatched to any gene: 6. Germline V gives CDR1 SEHNR, CDR2 FQNEAQ (reference sequence). This CDR3 has 14 residues. CDR3 coding DNA: TGTGCCAGCAGCGAGGGACAGGAGGGTGAAAAACTGTTTTTT. It specifies CASSEGQEGEKLFF.

Comments on this clone: Other DNA sequences within the sample encode an identical CDR3. The CDR3 sequence: CSVEVGGGIQETQYF. The CDR3, as DNA: TGCAGCGTTGAAGTAGGGGGGGGCATCCAAGAGACCCAGTACTTC. The chain joins TRBV29-1 to TRBJ2-5; weak D call: TRBD2 (7 bases). Looked up from germline, CDR1 is SQVTM and CDR2 is ANQGSEA. The V and J ends lost 1 base and 1 base respectively, with 13 bases between them. The CDR3 extends over 15 amino acids.

The rearrangement links TRBV6-6 to TRBJ2-3; TRBD1 is a possible D gene (6 bases). V gave up 6 bases and J gave up 6 bases, with 19 bases separating them. Germline V gene data show CDR1 as MNHNY and CDR2 as SVGAGI (reference sequence). The CDR3 covers 15 residues. DNA for the CDR3: TGTGCCAGCAGCCCGAACGACAGGTCTGCGGATACGCAGTATTTT. Residues: CASSPNDRSADTQYF.

The chain links TRBV4-1 to TRBJ2-3, with D uncertain. Trimming shortened V by 4 bases and J by 0 bases, and 14 bases separated the two germline ends. Looked up from germline, CDR1 is MGHRA and CDR2 is YSYEKL. The CDR3 consists of 16 residues. The CDR3 nucleotides are TGCGCCAGCAGCCCCCCCGACTCCACTAGCACAGATACGCAGTATTTT. This translates into CASSPPDSTSTDTQYF.

The V call is TRBV5-6, the J call TRBJ1-1; D unresolved. The CDR3 contains 15 residues. With 4 bases removed from V and 1 base from J, the gap between germline ends came to 14 bases. CDR1 and CDR2 (germline): SGHDT, YYEEEE. This CDR3 reads CASSPRWGRNTEAFF. The CDR3 DNA is TGTGCCAGCAGCCCCCGGTGGGGAAGGAACACTGAAGCTTTCTTT.